The rows below give T cell receptor beta chains drawn from one sample of a study of blood T cell repertoires in COVID-19. Libraries were prepared by immunoSEQ multiplex PCR; TCRdb keeps only in-frame clonotypes and omits some of them. The sample has approximately 150,000 clones; 85% to 90% are singletons. The sample consisted of PBMCs or T cells enriched from blood (not recorded which). Receptors originate from a man in his 60s who had recovered from COVID-19. Both conserved end residues are part of each CDR3. A D gene is named only where the DNA matches it firmly. Some rows mark clone size as missing; the rest say once, few, many or name a class of expanded clone.

-,TRBV5-4,TRBJ2-2,-,13,TGTGCCAGCAGCTTGGAGCCAATTGGGGAGCTGTTTTTT,CASSLEPIGELFF
-,TRBV12-3/TRBV12-4,TRBJ1-1,TRBD1,13,TGTGCCAGCAGGATACAGGGGGCAACTGAAGCTTTCTTT,CASRIQGATEAFF
-,TRBV29-1,TRBJ1-4,-,12,TGCAGCGTTGCCGAGGTCAAAGGAAAACTGTTTTTT,CSVAEVKGKLFF
-,TRBV10-3,TRBJ1-2,TRBD1,16,TGTGCCATCAGTGAATTAAAGGGACAGGCTGTCTATGGCTACACCTTC,CAISELKGQAVYGYTF
-,TRBV14,TRBJ2-1,TRBD2,16,TGTGCCAGCAGCCACCTAGCGGTCGACTCCTACAATGAGCAGTTCTTC,CASSHLAVDSYNEQFF
once,TRBV6-6,TRBJ2-7,-,12,TGTGCCAGCAGTTCGGGTACCTACGAGCAGTACTTC,CASSSGTYEQYF
-,TRBV6-4,TRBJ1-3,TRBD1,14,TGTGCCAGCAGTCCCGACAGGGCTGGAAACACCATATATTTT,CASSPDRAGNTIYF
-,TRBV11-2,TRBJ1-1,TRBD1,13,TGTGCCAGCAGCCAACAGGGGAGCCTTCGAGCTTTCTTT,CASSQQGSLRAFF
-,TRBV19,TRBJ1-1,TRBD1,15,TGTGCCAGTAGACCTCAGACAGGGGTGAACACTGAAGCTTTCTTT,CASRPQTGVNTEAFF
-,TRBV15,TRBJ1-3,-,16,TGTGCCACCAGCGCCTCTGGAGTGTCCTCTGGAAACACCATATATTTT,CATSASGVSSGNTIYF
few,TRBV29-1,TRBJ1-2,-,12,TGCAGCGTAAGGGGGACTAACTATGGCTACACCTTC,CSVRGTNYGYTF
-,TRBV6-5,TRBJ1-1,-,13,TGTGCCAGCAGTTACCGGGGGGCCACTGAAGCTTTCTTT,CASSYRGATEAFF
once,TRBV7-9,TRBJ2-5,-,13,TGTGCCAGCAGCTTTGCCCTAAAAGAGACCCAGTACTTC,CASSFALKETQYF
-,TRBV6-2/TRBV6-3,TRBJ2-6,-,15,TGTGCCAGCAGTTACCCCATCGCGGGGGCCAACGTCCTGACTTTC,CASSYPIAGANVLTF
-,TRBV28,TRBJ1-5,TRBD1,17,TGTGCCAGCAGTTTAATTGGGCAGGGGGTCGGCAATCAGCCCCAGCATTTT,CASSLIGQGVGNQPQHF
-,TRBV6-5,TRBJ1-1,-,13,TGTGCCAGCAGGGTAGGTGAGGGCACTGAAGCTTTCTTT,CASRVGEGTEAFF
few,TRBV19,TRBJ2-1,TRBD2,14,TGTGCCAGTAGCATCAGACTAGCGGGGGAAGAGCAGTTCTTC,CASSIRLAGEEQFF
-,TRBV27,TRBJ2-1,-,13,TGTGCCAGCAGTGGGTTAGCTCTCAATGAGCAGTTCTTC,CASSGLALNEQFF
-,TRBV19,TRBJ1-6,-,18,TGTGCCAGTAGTGTTTCCTCCGGCAGGGCTACCTATAATTCACCCCTCCACTTT,CASSVSSGRATYNSPLHF
-,TRBV10-3,TRBJ2-6,-,14,TGTGCCACCGCCCGTATGACAGGGGCCAACGTCCTGACTTTC,CATARMTGANVLTF
-,TRBV6-1,TRBJ2-2,TRBD2,16,TGTGCCAGCAGTGGCGAGTGGCGGGGGTTCACCGGGGAGCTGTTTTTT,CASSGEWRGFTGELFF
once,TRBV11-2,TRBJ2-2,TRBD1,16,TGTGCCAGCAGCCCTCGATCGGACAGGGGCACCGGGGAGCTGTTTTTT,CASSPRSDRGTGELFF
-,TRBV4-1,TRBJ2-3,-,14,TGCGCCAGCAGCCAAGATCTTAACTACGCGACGCAGTATTTT,CASSQDLNYATQYF
-,TRBV9,TRBJ1-1,-,14,TGTGCCAGCAGCGTGACGGGGAAGAACACTGAAGCTTTCTTT,CASSVTGKNTEAFF
-,TRBV28,TRBJ1-6,-,14,TGTGCCAGCCGAGCAACTGCTTATAATTCACCCCTCCACTTT,CASRATAYNSPLHF
-,TRBV2,TRBJ1-3,-,16,TGTGCCAGCAGTGGGGGACTGGGTTTCTCTGGAAACACCATATATTTT,CASSGGLGFSGNTIYF
-,TRBV4-1,TRBJ2-7,-,16,TGCGCCAGCAGCCAAGCGCCGGACAGCTTCTACTACGAGCAGTACTTC,CASSQAPDSFYYEQYF
-,TRBV24-1,TRBJ1-1,TRBD1,13,TGTGCCACCAGTGAGGGGACAGCGGATGAAGCTTTCTTT,CATSEGTADEAFF
-,TRBV19,TRBJ2-7,TRBD1,18,TGTGCCAGTAGTGGGGAGACGCTGACAGGGGGCCGACCCTACGAGCAGTACTTC,CASSGETLTGGRPYEQYF
-,TRBV27,TRBJ2-4,TRBD1,18,TGTGCCAGCAGTTCACTGACAGGGGGTGGTCTGGCCAAAAACATTCAGTACTTC,CASSSLTGGGLAKNIQYF
-,TRBV5-6,TRBJ2-1,-,15,TGTGCCAGCAGCTTATTCCAGGGTTCCTACAATGAGCAGTTCTTC,CASSLFQGSYNEQFF
few,TRBV6-1,TRBJ1-5,-,12,TGTGCCAGCAGTGAAGAGTTTCGGGCCCAGCATTTT,CASSEEFRAQHF
-,TRBV29-1,TRBJ2-1,TRBD2,11,TGCAGCGTTGACGGGGGGGGTGAGCAGTTCTTC,CSVDGGGEQFF
-,TRBV9,TRBJ2-7,TRBD1,15,TGTGCCAGCAACCGACAGGGGAGCAGGACCTACGAGCAGTACTTC,CASNRQGSRTYEQYF
-,TRBV6-5,TRBJ2-4,-,12,TGTGCCAGCAGGGACAGTCTAAACATTCAGTACTTC,CASRDSLNIQYF
-,TRBV12-3/TRBV12-4,TRBJ2-7,-,12,TGTGCCAGCAGTTTGAGTGGCTACGAGCAGTACTTC,CASSLSGYEQYF
-,TRBV19,TRBJ1-1,-,14,TGTGCCAGTAGTATAAAGGGAGTGAGTTCTGAAGCTTTCTTT,CASSIKGVSSEAFF
-,TRBV11-2,TRBJ2-1,-,15,TGTGCCAGCAGCCCACAGGGCGGTCCCTACAATGAGCAGTTCTTC,CASSPQGGPYNEQFF
once,TRBV4-2,TRBJ1-5,TRBD1,16,TGTGCCAGCAGCCAAGATCTGAACAGGGGCGGTCAGCCCCAGCATTTT,CASSQDLNRGGQPQHF
few,TRBV7-2,TRBJ1-1,-,14,TGTGCCAGCAGCTTGAGGCAGCCCTACACTGAAGCTTTCTTT,CASSLRQPYTEAFF
once,TRBV14,TRBJ2-5,TRBD2,14,TGTGCCAGCAGCTCCCCTCGGGGGGGGGAGACCCAGTACTTC,CASSSPRGGETQYF
once,TRBV2,TRBJ2-1,TRBD2,16,TGTGCCAGCAGTGAAGTGTTAGCGGGGAAGAACAATGAGCAGTTCTTC,CASSEVLAGKNNEQFF
-,TRBV28,TRBJ2-5,-,15,TGTGCCAGCAGTTTACTCGCCGGGATCGGAGAGACCCAGTACTTC,CASSLLAGIGETQYF
-,TRBV7-9,TRBJ1-2,-,13,TGTGCCAGCGGTAGGGAGGGAAACTATGGCTACACCTTC,CASGREGNYGYTF
-,TRBV29-1,TRBJ2-2,TRBD2,14,TGCAGCGTTATAGCGGGAGACCTCACCGGGGAGCTGTTTTTT,CSVIAGDLTGELFF
-,TRBV19,TRBJ2-7,-,15,TGTGCCAGTAGTATCTCCCGGGCGGGCCCCGCCGAGCAGTACTTC,CASSISRAGPAEQYF
-,TRBV5-1,TRBJ2-3,-,14,TGCGCCAGCGTTGGACTCCTCGGTGGAGATACGCAGTATTTT,CASVGLLGGDTQYF
-,TRBV5-5,TRBJ2-5,TRBD1,15,TGTGCCAGCAGCCCGGGACAGGGGCTCCGGGAGACCCAGTACTTC,CASSPGQGLRETQYF
-,TRBV5-4,TRBJ2-5,-,13,TGTGCCAGCAGCTTAGAGGGAGCGGAGACCCAGTACTTC,CASSLEGAETQYF
-,TRBV19,TRBJ1-1,-,13,TGTGCCAGCGCAGGGGTCGGTCTCGCTGAAGCTTTCTTT,CASAGVGLAEAFF
-,TRBV7-3,TRBJ1-4,-,17,TGTGCCAGCAGCTTAGGTGGGGCGGGGGTGCCTAATGAAAAACTGTTTTTT,CASSLGGAGVPNEKLFF
-,TRBV5-1,TRBJ1-4,-,14,TGCGCCAGCAGCACCGGGGACGGGGGTGAAAAACTGTTTTTT,CASSTGDGGEKLFF
-,TRBV30,TRBJ1-6,-,13,TGTGCCTGGAGTACGGGGTATAATTCACCCCTCCACTTT,CAWSTGYNSPLHF